The present entry profiles one T cell receptor (beta chain) with its context. Its antigen is as yet unknown. The Oncomine TCR Beta short-read assay generated sequence data from the DNA of cultured CD4+ T cells. Each CDR3 protein is one row after TCRdb ran MiXCR on the PCR reads. The profile shows 15,000 to 20,000 distinct CDR3 sequences, about half of them singletons. The CDR3 sequence is 15 residues long. J lost 8 bases, V lost 1 base, and 7 bases had no gene match. From germline, CDR1 is SGHTA and CDR2 FQGNSA. This sample stems from a study of vaccination and CD4 T cells after COVID-19. Study-level points and caveats: The median SARS-CoV-2-reactive clonotype number increased from about 20 to 38, without statistical significance. Looking at convalescent patients, 304 of their 307 vaccine-specific clones were spike mono-reactive.

The treatment denotes: approximately 10-day PBMC culture with coronavirus spike peptide pools or control peptides (ViraFEST assay). Once peptide pools had expanded antigen-specific T cells, ViraFEST sequenced TCRs. This TCR was recovered from a human donor who had recovered from COVID-19. The chain couples TRBV7-2 to TRBJ2-1; TRBD2 agrees at 8 bases. Here the sequenced sample was CD4+ T cells from blood, cultured in vitro, taken after SARS-CoV-2 vaccination. CDR3 residues: CASSLGTSRTHEQFF. CDR3 bases: TGTGCCAGCAGCTTAGGGACTAGCCGGACTCATGAGCAGTTCTTC.